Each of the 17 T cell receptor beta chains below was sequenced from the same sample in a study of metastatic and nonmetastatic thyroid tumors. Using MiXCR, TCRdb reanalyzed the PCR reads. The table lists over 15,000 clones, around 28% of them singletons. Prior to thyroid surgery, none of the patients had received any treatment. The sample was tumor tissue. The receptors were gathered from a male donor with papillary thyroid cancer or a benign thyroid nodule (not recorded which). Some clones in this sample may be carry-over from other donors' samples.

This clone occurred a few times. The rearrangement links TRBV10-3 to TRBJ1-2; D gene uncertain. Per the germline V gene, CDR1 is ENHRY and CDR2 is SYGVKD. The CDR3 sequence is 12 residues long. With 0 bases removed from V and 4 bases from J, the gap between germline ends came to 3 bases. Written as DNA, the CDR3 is TGTGCCATCAGTGAGTCGCTCTATGGCTACACCTTC. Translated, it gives CAISESLYGYTF.

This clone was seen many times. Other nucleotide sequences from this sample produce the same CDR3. The CDR3 coding sequence is TGTGCTAGTGGTTTGGGTTTTGGGATCCGGAGCTCCTACGAGCAGTACTTC. This encodes CASGLGFGIRSSYEQYF. This sequence joins TRBV12-5 and TRBJ2-7, with D unclear. Germline assignment: CDR1 LGHNT and CDR2 FRNRAP. Trimming stripped 1 base from V and 0 bases from J, with 16 bases between. This CDR3 is built from 17 residues.

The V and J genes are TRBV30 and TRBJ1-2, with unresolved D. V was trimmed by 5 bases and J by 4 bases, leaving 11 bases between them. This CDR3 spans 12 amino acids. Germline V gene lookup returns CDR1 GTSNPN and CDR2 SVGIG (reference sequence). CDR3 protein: CAWQDGVYGYTF. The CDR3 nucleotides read TGTGCCTGGCAGGACGGAGTCTATGGCTACACCTTC.

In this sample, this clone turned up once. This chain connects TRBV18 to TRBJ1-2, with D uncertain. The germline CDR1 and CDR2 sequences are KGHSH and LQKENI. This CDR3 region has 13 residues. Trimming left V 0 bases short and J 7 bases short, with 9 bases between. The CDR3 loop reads CASSPPSGVGYTF. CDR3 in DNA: TGTGCCAGCTCACCACCCAGCGGGGTTGGCTACACCTTC.

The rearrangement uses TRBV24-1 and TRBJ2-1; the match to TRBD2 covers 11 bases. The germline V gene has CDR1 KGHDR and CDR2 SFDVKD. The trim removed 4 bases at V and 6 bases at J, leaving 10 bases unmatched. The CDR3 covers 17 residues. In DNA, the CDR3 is TGTGCCACCAGTGAAAAACCGGGACTAGCGGATCCCAATGAGCAGTTCTTC. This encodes CATSEKPGLADPNEQFF.

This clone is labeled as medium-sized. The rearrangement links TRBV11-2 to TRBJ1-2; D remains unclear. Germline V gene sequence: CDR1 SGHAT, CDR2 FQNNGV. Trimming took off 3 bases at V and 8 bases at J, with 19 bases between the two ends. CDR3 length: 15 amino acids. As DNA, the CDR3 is TGTGCCAGCAGCTTTGATGTAAGCTCCCCTTGGGGCTACACCTTC. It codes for CASSFDVSSPWGYTF.

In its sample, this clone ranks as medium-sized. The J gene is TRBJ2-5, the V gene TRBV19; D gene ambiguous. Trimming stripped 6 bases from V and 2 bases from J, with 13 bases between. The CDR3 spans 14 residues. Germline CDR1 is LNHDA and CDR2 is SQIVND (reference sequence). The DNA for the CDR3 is TGTGCCAGTAGCCGCGCGAGGCAGCAAGAGACCCAGTACTTC. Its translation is CASSRARQQETQYF.

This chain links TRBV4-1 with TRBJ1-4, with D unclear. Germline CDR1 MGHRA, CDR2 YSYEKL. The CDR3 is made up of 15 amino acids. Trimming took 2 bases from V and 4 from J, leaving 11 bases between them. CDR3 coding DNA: TGCGCCAGCAGCCAACGCGGGAGGGATAATGAAAAACTGTTTTTT. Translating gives CASSQRGRDNEKLFF.

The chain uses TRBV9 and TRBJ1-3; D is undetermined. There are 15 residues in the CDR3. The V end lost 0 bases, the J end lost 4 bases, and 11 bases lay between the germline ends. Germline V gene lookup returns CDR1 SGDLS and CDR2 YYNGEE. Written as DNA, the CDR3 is TGTGCCAGCAGCGTAGACAAGGGAACCGGAAACACCATATATTTT. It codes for CASSVDKGTGNTIYF.

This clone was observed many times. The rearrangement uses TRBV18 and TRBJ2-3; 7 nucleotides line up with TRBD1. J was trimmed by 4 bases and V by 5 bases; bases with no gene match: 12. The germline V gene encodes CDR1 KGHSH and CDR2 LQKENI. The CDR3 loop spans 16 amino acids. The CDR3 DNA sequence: TGTGCCAGCTCAACAGTAGGGACAGAGTTACCAGATACGCAGTATTTT. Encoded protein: CASSTVGTELPDTQYF.

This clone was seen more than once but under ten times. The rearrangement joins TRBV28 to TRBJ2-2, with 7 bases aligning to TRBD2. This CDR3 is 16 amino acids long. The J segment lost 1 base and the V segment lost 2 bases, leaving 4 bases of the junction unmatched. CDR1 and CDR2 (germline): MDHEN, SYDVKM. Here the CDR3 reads CASSLRGVVNTGELFF. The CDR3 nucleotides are TGTGCCAGCAGTTTACGGGGGGTGGTGAACACCGGGGAGCTGTTTTTT.

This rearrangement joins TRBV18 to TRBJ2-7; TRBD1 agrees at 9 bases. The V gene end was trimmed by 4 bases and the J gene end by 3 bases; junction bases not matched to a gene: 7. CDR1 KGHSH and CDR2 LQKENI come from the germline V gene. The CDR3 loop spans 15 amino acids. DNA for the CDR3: TGTGCCAGCTCACAAGGACAGGGGTGGTTCTACGAGCAGTACTTC. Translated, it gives CASSQGQGWFYEQYF.

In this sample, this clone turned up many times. The CDR3 spells CAWETEFSPLHF. In nucleotides, the CDR3 is TGTGCCTGGGAGACAGAGTTTTCACCCCTCCACTTT. V gene TRBV30 combines with J gene TRBJ1-6; D possibly corresponds to TRBD1 (5 bases). The CDR3 spans 12 residues. Trimming shortened V by 5 bases and J by 9 bases, and 11 bases separated the two germline ends. CDR1 is GTSNPN and CDR2 is SVGIG in the germline V gene (reference sequence).

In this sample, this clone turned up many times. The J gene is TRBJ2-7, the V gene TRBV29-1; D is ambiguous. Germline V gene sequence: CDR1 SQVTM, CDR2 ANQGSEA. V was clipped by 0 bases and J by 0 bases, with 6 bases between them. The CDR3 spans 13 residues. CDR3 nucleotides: TGCAGCGTTGAAGACCGCTTCTCCTACGAGCAGTACTTC. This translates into CSVEDRFSYEQYF.

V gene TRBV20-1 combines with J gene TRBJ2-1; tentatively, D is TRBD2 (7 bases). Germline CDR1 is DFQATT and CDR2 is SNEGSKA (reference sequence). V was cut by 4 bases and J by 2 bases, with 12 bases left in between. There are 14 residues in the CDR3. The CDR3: CSAKGGGPYNEQFF. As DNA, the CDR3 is TGCAGTGCTAAGGGGGGAGGGCCCTACAATGAGCAGTTCTTC.

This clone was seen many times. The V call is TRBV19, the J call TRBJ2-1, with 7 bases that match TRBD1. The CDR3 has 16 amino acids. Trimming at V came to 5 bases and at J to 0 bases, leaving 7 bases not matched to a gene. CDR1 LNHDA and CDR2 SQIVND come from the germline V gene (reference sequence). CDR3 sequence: CASSPAGTASYNEQFF. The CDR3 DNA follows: TGTGCCAGTAGTCCCGCTGGGACAGCCTCCTACAATGAGCAGTTCTTC.

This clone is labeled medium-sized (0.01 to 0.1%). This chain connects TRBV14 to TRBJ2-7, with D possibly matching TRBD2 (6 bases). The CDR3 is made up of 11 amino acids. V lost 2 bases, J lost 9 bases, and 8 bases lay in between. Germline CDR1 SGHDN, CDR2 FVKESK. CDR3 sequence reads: CASSQWRGQYF. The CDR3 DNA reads TGTGCCAGCAGCCAATGGCGGGGGCAGTACTTC.